The 32 T cell receptor beta chains given below trace back to one sample, sequenced in a study of regulatory T cells in long-lasting Graves disease. Arm-PCR with iRepertoire HTBI primers amplified the CDR3 regions for these TCR beta libraries. TCRdb redid the calling of the multiplex PCR reads with MiXCR, one entry per CDR3 protein. The repertoire has approximately 500,000 distinct CDR3 sequences, roughly a fifth of them found once; the top ten carry roughly 6.9%. Time point noted: persistent/refractory GD, antithyroid drugs over 5 years with positive TRAb. The TCR library was prepared using RNA isolated from PBMCs. Sequencing was performed on peripheral blood mononuclear cells (PBMCs), taken when the disease was refractory, from a patient treated with antithyroid drugs. The receptors stem from a female donor with Graves disease.

In its sample, this clonotype was seen many times. This sequence joins TRBV28 and TRBJ2-7, with D perhaps TRBD1 (6 bases). CDR1 is MDHEN, CDR2 SYDVKM, per germline. V lost 8 bases and J 0 bases, leaving 8 bases between the germline ends. The CDR3 runs 12 residues. This CDR3 reads CASGGNSYEQYF. The CDR3 nucleotides read TGTGCCAGCGGGGGCAACTCCTACGAGCAGTACTTC. Variable domain in full (rest from reference TRBV28 and TRBJ2-7): DVKVTQSSRYLVKRTGEKVFLECVQDMDHENMFWYRQDPGLGLRLIYFSYDVKMKEKGDIPEGYSVSREKKERFSLILESASTNQTSMYLCASGGNSYEQYFGPGTRLTVT.

There are many counts of this clonotype. The chain links TRBV28 to TRBJ2-2; D might be TRBD1 or TRBD2, each matching 5 bases. The CDR3 spans 15 residues. Deletions cut 2 bases from V and 5 bases from J, with 12 bases between. CDR1 MDHEN and CDR2 SYDVKM come from the germline V gene. CDR3 nucleotides: TGTGCCAGCAGTTTACAGGGACGCGTAACCGGGGAGCTGTTTTTT. This codes for CASSLQGRVTGELFF.

This clonotype was counted many times. The rearrangement links TRBV29-1 to TRBJ2-5; D is possibly TRBD2 (6 bases). The germline CDR1 and CDR2 sequences are SQVTM and ANQGSEA. Trimming cost V 3 bases and J 5 bases, with 16 bases left between them. The CDR3 loop spans 14 amino acids. DNA of the CDR3: TGCAGCGTTGATGCGGGGACCAATGGTGAGACCCAGTACTTC. This translates into CSVDAGTNGETQYF.

This clonotype was observed many times. The chain combines TRBV10-3 with TRBJ1-2; 11 nucleotides match TRBD1. After removal of 4 bases from V and 3 bases from J, the junction contained 4 bases not matched to a gene. This CDR3 spans 15 amino acids. Germline loops: CDR1 ENHRY, CDR2 SYGVKD. Written as DNA, the CDR3 is TGTGCCATCAGTGGAGGGGACAGGGGGGACTATGGCTACACCTTC. It translates to CAISGGDRGDYGYTF.

This chain connects TRBV4-1 to TRBJ1-4, with 9 bases identical to TRBD1. Per the germline V gene, CDR1 is MGHRA and CDR2 is YSYEKL. Germline trimming cut 2 bases from V and 0 bases from J; bases unmatched to any gene: 4. The CDR3 covers 17 residues. CDR3 residues: CASSQTTGGATNEKLFF. The CDR3 nucleotides are TGCGCCAGCAGCCAAACTACAGGGGGCGCAACTAATGAAAAACTGTTTTTT.

In its sample, this clonotype was seen a few times. J is TRBJ1-1 and V is TRBV7-9; tentatively, D is TRBD1 (6 bases). Per the germline V gene, CDR1 is SEHNR and CDR2 is FQNEAQ (reference sequence). Trimming removed 4 bases from V and 6 bases from J, with 9 bases in between. CDR3 length: 12 residues. The CDR3 loop is CASSYGGPEAFF. CDR3 nucleotide sequence: TGTGCCAGCAGCTATGGGGGCCCTGAAGCTTTCTTT.

This clonotype was seen at least ten times. The V and J genes are TRBV11-2 and TRBJ2-5, with 11 bases identical to TRBD2. Trimming cost V 0 bases and J 12 bases; bases outside gene matches: 3. CDR1 is SGHAT, CDR2 FQNNGV, per germline. This CDR3 is 13 amino acids long. CDR3 nucleotides: TGTGCCAGCAGCTTAGAACTAGCGGGAGTAGAGTACTTC. It is translated as CASSLELAGVEYF.

V and J are TRBV4-1 and TRBJ2-5; the D is unclear. V was trimmed by 0 bases and J by 6 bases, leaving 11 bases between them. CDR3 length equals 14 residues. Germline assignment: CDR1 MGHRA and CDR2 YSYEKL. The DNA of the CDR3 is TGCGCCAGCAGCCAAGAATGGACCCCTCAGACCCAGTACTTC. It translates to CASSQEWTPQTQYF.

This clonotype appeared many times. V and J are TRBV28 and TRBJ1-1; no firm D call. Germline CDR1 reads MDHEN; CDR2 reads SYDVKM. The V gene lost 6 bases and the J gene lost 1 base, with 6 bases spanning the gap. There are 12 residues in the CDR3. CDR3 amino acids: CASSLTNTEAFF. The CDR3 DNA sequence: TGTGCCAGCAGCCTGACGAACACTGAAGCTTTCTTT.

In its sample, this clonotype was seen a few times. The J gene is TRBJ1-1, the V gene TRBV5-1, with 9 bases identical to TRBD1. With 2 bases clipped from V and 3 bases from J, the junction kept 5 bases outside the gene matches. This CDR3 contains 15 residues. Germline CDR1 SGHRS, CDR2 YFSETQ. The CDR3 sequence is CASSLRGQGYTEAFF. The CDR3 nucleotides read TGCGCCAGCAGCTTACGGGGACAGGGATACACTGAAGCTTTCTTT.

This clonotype appeared many times. The chain links TRBV20-1 to TRBJ1-5; D is unclear. The CDR3 spans 12 residues. The germline V gene has CDR1 DFQATT and CDR2 SNEGSKA (reference sequence). Trimming pared 6 bases from V and 7 bases from J, leaving 13 bases between. This CDR3 is CSAGEAGQPQHF. CDR3 DNA: TGCAGTGCCGGGGAGGCAGGACAGCCCCAGCATTTT.

This clonotype was recorded a few times. CDR3 coding DNA: TGCGCCAGCGGGGCCGGGGAGCTGTTTTTT. Protein product: CASGAGELFF. The rearrangement links TRBV4-1 to TRBJ2-2; D remains ambiguous. This CDR3 spans 10 amino acids. Trimming left V 8 bases short and J 6 bases short, with 4 bases between. The germline V gene has CDR1 MGHRA and CDR2 YSYEKL.

The table lists this clonotype with a few counts. The V and J genes are TRBV27 and TRBJ2-7, with TRBD1 matching 8 bases. Germline CDR1 MNHEY, CDR2 SMNVEV (reference sequence). The CDR3 is made up of 15 amino acids. J lost 2 bases, V lost 4 bases, and 7 bases had no gene match. CDR3 nucleotide sequence: TGTGCCAGCAGTTACGGCGGGACAGGTCCCTACGAGCAGTACTTC. This encodes CASSYGGTGPYEQYF.

V and J are TRBV9 and TRBJ2-3; 7 bases are a match to TRBD1. This CDR3 comprises 16 residues. Germline V lookup: CDR1 SGDLS, CDR2 YYNGEE. J gave up 2 bases and V 2 bases, and 8 bases lay outside the gene matches. CDR3 region: CASSVLSGQLTDTQYF. In nucleotides, the CDR3 is TGTGCCAGCAGCGTGTTATCGGGACAGCTCACAGATACGCAGTATTTT.

The chain is built from TRBV10-3 and TRBJ2-2; D tentatively reads TRBD1 or TRBD2 (5 bases each). Trimming removed 8 bases from V and 4 bases from J, with 11 bases in between. Germline CDR1 ENHRY, CDR2 SYGVKD. The CDR3 totals 13 residues. The CDR3 nucleotides read TGTGCCATCTACCGGGACCTCACCGGGGAGCTGTTTTTT. Encoded protein: CAIYRDLTGELFF.

There are many counts of this clonotype. The chain couples TRBV2 to TRBJ1-4; the D gene is possibly TRBD1 (5 bases). Germline CDR1 and CDR2: SNHLY and FYNNEI. V lost 5 bases and J lost 7, with 17 bases in between. The CDR3 is made up of 15 amino acids. Here the CDR3 reads CASSKQGGTAEKLFF. CDR3 nucleotides: TGTGCCAGCAGTAAACAAGGCGGGACTGCTGAAAAACTGTTTTTT.

The chain couples TRBV4-3 to TRBJ1-6, with TRBD1 identical over 9 bases. Losses at the gene ends were 4 bases for V and 8 bases for J; bases not matched to a gene: 6. CDR1 is LGHNA, CDR2 YSLEER, per germline. The CDR3 has 15 residues. The CDR3 region is CASSLVWTGDSPLHF. The CDR3 coding sequence is TGCGCCAGCAGCCTCGTTTGGACAGGGGATTCACCCCTCCACTTT.

The sample holds many counts of this clonotype. The chain employs TRBV2 and TRBJ1-6; D is possibly TRBD1 (5 bases). V shed 5 bases and J shed 5 bases, with 13 bases lying between them. This CDR3 is 15 amino acids long. Germline lookup yields CDR1 SNHLY and CDR2 FYNNEI. The DNA of the CDR3 is TGTGCCAGCAGTACCGCGGGACCGAATAATTCACCCCTCCACTTT. Amino acids: CASSTAGPNNSPLHF.

This clonotype was observed at least ten times. The chain has TRBV3-1 and TRBJ2-5; D gene unclear. Trimming stripped 1 base from V and 7 bases from J, with 13 bases between. This CDR3 is 14 amino acids long. The V gene's germline CDR1 is LGHDT and CDR2 YNNKEL (reference sequence). The CDR3 bases are TGTGCCAGCAGCCAAGCTCTAGTTAACGTGACCCAGTACTTC. Translation gives CASSQALVNVTQYF.

To note about this clonotype: It may be a read error: a sequence one base away is much more abundant. V and J are TRBV3-1 and TRBJ1-4; the D gene is possibly TRBD1 (5 bases). The CDR3 is 15 residues long. Germline-derived CDR1 and CDR2 are LGHDT and YNNKEL (reference sequence). CDR3 sequence (DNA): TGTGCCAGCAGCGGGGGACGAGCGATGAGTGAAAAACTGTCTTTT. The encoded protein is CASSGGRAMSEKLSF.

A remark on this clonotype: One base away lies a much larger clone, so this may be a sequencing read error. This sequence joins TRBV6-1 and TRBJ1-1; the D is unclear. Germline V gene data show CDR1 as MNHNS and CDR2 as SASEGT. The length of the CDR3 is 16 residues. V was shortened by 3 bases and J by 3 bases, with 17 bases between the two germline ends. CDR3 in amino acids: CASSETPFQRDTEAFF. CDR3 coding DNA: TGTGCCAGCAGTGAGACACCCTTCCAGAGGGACACTGAAGCTTTCTTT.

This clonotype was observed many times. The chain is built from TRBV27 and TRBJ2-5, with D possibly matching TRBD2 (6 bases). Germline V gives CDR1 MNHEY, CDR2 SMNVEV (reference sequence). This CDR3 has 12 residues. With 8 bases removed from V and 5 bases from J, the gap between germline ends came to 12 bases. The CDR3 nucleotides are TGTGCCAGCTGGGCTGGGAGGGAGACCCAGTACTTC. Translation: CASWAGRETQYF.

This clonotype was seen many times. V and J are TRBV6-1 and TRBJ1-5; unclear D gene. Germline V gives CDR1 MNHNS, CDR2 SASEGT. The V end lost 6 bases, the J end lost 1 base, and 10 bases lay between the germline ends. The CDR3 consists of 14 residues. CDR3 bases: TGTGCCAGCAGCCCTGGACTGAGCAATCAGCCCCAGCATTTT. It yields the protein CASSPGLSNQPQHF.

Many counts were recorded for this clonotype. The chain joins TRBV12-3 or TRBV12-4 to TRBJ1-1; D is possibly TRBD1 (5 bases). The CDR3 has 16 residues. Trimming took 1 base from V and 2 from J, leaving 14 bases between them. The CDR3 reads CASSLGEGQGNTEAFF. Here the CDR3 DNA reads TGTGCCAGCAGTTTAGGCGAGGGGCAGGGAAACACTGAAGCTTTCTTT.

This chain joins TRBV11-2 and TRBJ1-6; tentatively, D is TRBD1 (5 bases). The V end was cut by 4 bases, the J end by 7 bases, with 20 bases between. The V gene's germline CDR1 is SGHAT and CDR2 FQNNGV. CDR3 length: 17 amino acids. DNA of the CDR3: TGTGCCAGCAGCTCTTGGGGTCGGGGGTCGGGAAATTCACCCCTCCACTTT. As protein: CASSSWGRGSGNSPLHF.

This clonotype came up many times. V and J are TRBV12-3 or TRBV12-4 and TRBJ2-7, with 10 bases matching TRBD2. Trimming at V came to 5 bases and at J to 0 bases, leaving 7 bases not matched to a gene. The CDR3 is 16 residues long. The DNA of the CDR3 is TGTGCCAGCAGTCCGGCTAGCGGGGGATCCTCCTACGAGCAGTACTTC. Protein product: CASSPASGGSSYEQYF.

This clonotype has only a few counts. The rearrangement links TRBV9 to TRBJ2-7, with D perhaps matching TRBD1 (5 bases). This CDR3 region has 14 residues. Germline loops: CDR1 SGDLS, CDR2 YYNGEE. Trimming cost V 4 bases and J 3 bases, with 14 bases left between them. In DNA, the CDR3 is TGTGCCAGCAGCCCGGGTGGCAGGGTCTACGAGCAGTACTTC. Translated, it gives CASSPGGRVYEQYF. Combining the CDR3 with reference TRBV9 and TRBJ2-7 gives the whole variable domain DSGVTQTPKHLITATGQRVTLRCSPRSGDLSVYWYQQSLDQGLQFLIQYYNGEERAKGNILERFSAQQFPDLHSELNLSSLELGDSALYFCASSPGGRVYEQYFGPGTRLTVT.

This clonotype was detected only a few times. Here the CDR3 reads CASTTRDTDRRNYEQYF. The CDR3, as DNA: TGTGCCAGCACCACCCGGGACACGGATCGCCGAAATTACGAGCAGTACTTC. This chain uses TRBV6-1 with TRBJ2-7, with D perhaps matching TRBD1 (6 bases). The germline V gene has CDR1 MNHNS and CDR2 SASEGT. Deletions cut 7 bases from V and 4 bases from J, with 26 bases between. The CDR3 is made up of 17 amino acids.

V usage is TRBV11-1 and J usage is TRBJ2-7; D gene uncertain. Germline V CDR1 and CDR2: SGHAT, FQDESV (reference sequence). This CDR3 spans 13 amino acids. V gave up 1 base and J gave up 3 bases, with 7 bases separating them. CDR3 DNA: TGTGCCAGCAGCTTAGGACGGTTCTACGAGCAGTACTTC. This translates into CASSLGRFYEQYF.

This clonotype has at least ten counts. This chain uses TRBV28 with TRBJ2-7, with 9 bases that match TRBD1. V gave up 6 bases and J gave up 7 bases; unmatched junction bases: 10. Germline lookup yields CDR1 MDHEN and CDR2 SYDVKM. This CDR3 contains 14 residues. The CDR3 region is CASSIGTGIGEQYF. CDR3 DNA: TGTGCCAGCAGCATCGGGACAGGGATCGGTGAGCAGTACTTC.

V gene TRBV19 combines with J gene TRBJ2-2; 8 bases map to TRBD1. The junction had 15 bases not matched to a gene; V was cut back by 6 bases and J by 6 bases. Germline assignment: CDR1 LNHDA and CDR2 SQIVND (reference sequence). The CDR3 is 17 residues long. The CDR3 DNA sequence: TGTGCCAGTAGGAAGTTCGACAGGGGTCCCCATCCCGGGGAGCTGTTTTTT. Translating gives CASRKFDRGPHPGELFF.

The chain is built from TRBV5-1 and TRBJ1-5, with D possibly being TRBD1 (6 bases). CDR1 and CDR2 (germline): SGHRS, YFSETQ. V was pared by 4 bases and J by 4 bases, with 12 bases between. There are 14 residues in the CDR3. The CDR3 DNA sequence: TGCGCCAGCAGCACAACAGGGTTGAATCAGCCCCAGCATTTT. The encoded protein is CASSTTGLNQPQHF.